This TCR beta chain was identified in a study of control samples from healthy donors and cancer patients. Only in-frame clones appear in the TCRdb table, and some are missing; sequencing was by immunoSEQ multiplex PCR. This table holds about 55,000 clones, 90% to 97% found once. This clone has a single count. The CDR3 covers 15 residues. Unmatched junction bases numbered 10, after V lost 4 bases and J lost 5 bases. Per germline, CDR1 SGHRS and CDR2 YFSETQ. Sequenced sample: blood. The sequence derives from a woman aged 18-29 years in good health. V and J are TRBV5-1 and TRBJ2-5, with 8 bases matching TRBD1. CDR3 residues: CASSDQGQGFETQYF. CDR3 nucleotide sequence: TGCGCCAGCAGCGACCAAGGACAGGGATTCGAGACCCAGTACTTC.